A single sample is the source of the 23 T cell receptor beta chains below, sequenced in a study of blood T cell repertoires in COVID-19. Data came from immunoSEQ multiplex PCR; TCRdb stores just in-frame clones and leaves some out. The sample lists fewer than 90,000 clones, roughly four fifths seen once, with over 35% in the top ten. Sequencing was performed on peripheral blood. Receptor source: a man aged 65-85 years with acute or convalescent COVID-19.

The chain joins TRBV7-9 to TRBJ2-1; 7 positions match TRBD2. J lost 3 bases, V lost 3 bases, and 2 bases had no gene match. The CDR3 length is 14 residues. From germline, CDR1 is SEHNR and CDR2 FQNEAQ (reference sequence). The CDR3, as DNA: TGTGCCAGCAGCTTGGGCGGGGGCTACAATGAGCAGTTCTTC. It specifies CASSLGGGYNEQFF. Full variable domain (outside the CDR3, taken from reference TRBV7-9 and TRBJ2-1): DTGVSQNPRHKITKRGQNVTFRCDPISEHNRLYWYRQTLGQGPEFLTYFQNEAQLEKSRLLSDRFSAERPKGSFSTLEIQRTEQGDSAMYLCASSLGGGYNEQFFGPGTRLTVL.

J is TRBJ2-1 and V is TRBV7-9; maybe TRBD1 (7 bases). Germline CDR1 and CDR2: SEHNR and FQNEAQ (reference sequence). This CDR3 region has 13 residues. V was clipped by 8 bases and J by 0 bases, with 8 bases between them. CDR3 in amino acids: CASQGGSYNEQFF. The CDR3 DNA is TGTGCCAGCCAGGGGGGCTCCTACAATGAGCAGTTCTTC.

The rearrangement joins TRBV3-1 (or the pseudogene TRBV3-2) to TRBJ1-2; TRBD1 is a possible D gene (6 bases). V was trimmed by 2 bases and J by 6 bases, leaving 19 bases between them. CDR1 is LGHDT, CDR2 YNNKEL, per germline (reference sequence). The CDR3 extends over 16 amino acids. The chain's CDR3 is CASSQIKTGTRNGYTF. The DNA of the CDR3 is TGTGCCAGCAGCCAAATTAAAACCGGGACACGAAATGGCTACACCTTC.

V gene TRBV6-5 combines with J gene TRBJ2-1, with 10 nucleotides matching TRBD2. Germline-derived CDR1 and CDR2 are MNHEY and SVGAGI. This CDR3 spans 15 amino acids. J was trimmed by 4 bases and V by 8 bases; bases with no gene match: 8. The CDR3 bases are TGTGCCAGCCAAAGCACTAGCGGGAAGTACAATGAGCAGTTCTTC. It specifies CASQSTSGKYNEQFF.

The chain is built from TRBV19 and TRBJ2-7; 11 positions match TRBD1. After removal of 10 bases from V and 7 bases from J, the junction contained 9 bases not matched to a gene. This CDR3 has 13 residues. Per the germline V gene, CDR1 is LNHDA and CDR2 is SQIVND (reference sequence). The CDR3 here is CATPGQGAREQYF. The CDR3, as DNA: TGTGCCACCCCAGGACAGGGGGCGCGGGAGCAGTACTTC. Together with reference TRBV19 and TRBJ2-7, the CDR3 gives the full variable domain: DGGITQSPKYLFRKEGQNVTLSCEQNLNHDAMYWYRQDPGQGLRLIYYSQIVNDFQKGDIAEGYSVSREKKESFPLTVTSAQKNPTAFYLCATPGQGAREQYFGPGTRLTVT.

The V call is TRBV3-1 (or the pseudogene TRBV3-2), the J call TRBJ2-7; 13 bases agree with TRBD2. The CDR3 consists of 14 residues. The V segment lost 4 bases and the J segment 7 bases; nucleotides outside the gene matches: 4. The germline V gene encodes CDR1 LGHDT and CDR2 YNNKEL (reference sequence). The DNA of the CDR3 is TGTGCCAGCAGCCGCGGACTAGCGGGGGAAGAGCAGTACTTC. Protein product: CASSRGLAGEEQYF.

This chain links TRBV2 with TRBJ2-7, with D unresolved. This CDR3 comprises 14 residues. The V end lost 5 bases, the J end lost 2 bases, and 13 bases lay between the germline ends. Germline CDR1 is SNHLY and CDR2 is FYNNEI. CDR3 region: CASSSPLQTYEQYF. The CDR3 nucleotides are TGTGCCAGCAGTTCCCCACTCCAAACCTACGAGCAGTACTTC. Together with reference TRBV2 and TRBJ2-7, the CDR3 gives the full variable domain: EPEVTQTPSHQVTQMGQEVILRCVPISNHLYFYWYRQILGQKVEFLVSFYNNEISEKSEIFDDQFSVERPDGSNFTLKIRSTKLEDSAMYFCASSSPLQTYEQYFGPGTRLTVT.

V usage is TRBV5-1 and J usage is TRBJ2-3, with D possibly matching TRBD1 (5 bases). Germline loops: CDR1 SGHRS, CDR2 YFSETQ. V shed 3 bases and J shed 0 bases, with 14 bases lying between them. The CDR3 loop spans 16 amino acids. CDR3 in amino acids: CASSSVGAKSTDTQYF. Here the CDR3 DNA reads TGCGCCAGCAGCTCGGTTGGGGCCAAGAGCACAGATACGCAGTATTTT. Full variable domain (missing parts from reference TRBV5-1 and TRBJ2-3): KAGVTQTPRYLIKTRGQQVTLSCSPISGHRSVSWYQQTPGQGLQFLFEYFSETQRNKGNFPGRFSGRQFSNSRSEMNVSTLELGDSALYLCASSSVGAKSTDTQYFGPGTRLTVL.

This chain links TRBV7-9 with TRBJ1-5, with D possibly matching TRBD1 (6 bases). Trimming stripped 4 bases from V and 6 bases from J, with 16 bases between. The CDR3 has 15 amino acids. Germline assignment: CDR1 SEHNR and CDR2 FQNEAQ (reference sequence). The CDR3 sequence is CASSSGGPGGQPQHF. The DNA for the CDR3 is TGTGCCAGCAGCTCCGGGGGGCCGGGGGGTCAGCCCCAGCATTTT.

Details on this clone: At one boundary the junction diverges from the germline segment, which might be a read error. The J gene is TRBJ1-1, the V gene TRBV4-3, with a tentative D call TRBD1 (5 bases). Germline V gene lookup returns CDR1 LGHNA and CDR2 YSLEER. This CDR3 has 14 residues. The CDR3 region is CASSQDGRGTETFF. In DNA form, the CDR3 reads TGCGCCAGCAGCCAAGATGGGAGGGGCACTGAAACTTTCTTT.

This clone was observed many times. The V and J genes are TRBV6-6 and TRBJ1-1; weak D call: TRBD1 (6 bases). Germline assignment: CDR1 MNHNY and CDR2 SVGAGI (reference sequence). V lost 2 bases and J lost 5, with 15 bases in between. This CDR3 is built from 15 residues. This chain's CDR3 is CASSYGTRGSTEAFF. The CDR3 DNA reads as TGTGCCAGCAGTTACGGGACCAGGGGTAGTACTGAAGCTTTCTTT.

The V call is TRBV9, the J call TRBJ2-1; 11 nucleotides agree with TRBD2. Germline loops: CDR1 SGDLS, CDR2 YYNGEE. The junction had 8 bases not matched to a gene; V was cut back by 3 bases and J by 9 bases. The CDR3 length is 15 residues. This CDR3 is CASSALAGGMVEQFF. CDR3 DNA sequence: TGTGCCAGCAGCGCCCTAGCGGGGGGCATGGTTGAGCAGTTCTTC.

The chain employs TRBV28 and TRBJ2-1; 9 bases line up with TRBD2. CDR3 length equals 14 residues. V was clipped by 7 bases and J by 1 base; unmatched bases: 2. The germline V gene encodes CDR1 MDHEN and CDR2 SYDVKM. As DNA, the CDR3 is TGTGCCAGCATCGCGGGAGGGTCCTACAATGAGCAGTTCTTC. This sequence encodes CASIAGGSYNEQFF.

This chain joins TRBV19 and TRBJ2-7, with a possible D match to TRBD2 (5 bases). Per the germline V gene, CDR1 is LNHDA and CDR2 is SQIVND (reference sequence). V dropped 3 bases and J dropped 4 bases, with 10 bases sitting between them. The CDR3 sequence is 13 residues long. The CDR3 protein is CASSILGGYEQYF. The CDR3 DNA sequence: TGTGCCAGTAGTATTCTTGGAGGTTACGAGCAGTACTTC.

The chain has TRBV19 and TRBJ2-7; TRBD2 matches 7 bases. This CDR3 has 14 amino acids. Trimming at V came to 3 bases and at J to 4 bases, leaving 6 bases not matched to a gene. Germline CDR1 and CDR2: LNHDA and SQIVND (reference sequence). In DNA form, the CDR3 reads TGTGCCAGTAGTATCTCGGCGGGAGCGTACGAGCAGTACTTC. This encodes CASSISAGAYEQYF.

The CDR3, as DNA: TGTGCCAGCAGTTTACTAGCGGGAGTGCGGGAGCAGTTCTTC. Translating it yields CASSLLAGVREQFF. The chain uses TRBV28 and TRBJ2-1; 10 bases agree with TRBD2. CDR1 is MDHEN and CDR2 is SYDVKM in the germline V gene. With 2 bases clipped from V and 10 bases from J, the junction kept 5 bases outside the gene matches. The CDR3 runs to 14 residues.

The chain employs TRBV5-6 and TRBJ1-3, with a possible D match to TRBD1 (5 bases). This CDR3 spans 15 amino acids. V was shortened by 1 base and J by 2 bases, with 10 bases between the two germline ends. The germline V gene encodes CDR1 SGHDT and CDR2 YYEEEE. CDR3 sequence reads: CASSLRPGAGNTIYF. The DNA for the CDR3 is TGTGCCAGCAGCTTGCGTCCGGGGGCTGGAAACACCATATATTTT.

The V call is TRBV5-1, the J call TRBJ1-3; TRBD1 might be the D (5 bases). V lost 4 bases to trimming and J lost 3 bases, with 11 bases between them. Germline CDR1 SGHRS, CDR2 YFSETQ. The CDR3 sequence is 14 residues long. The CDR3 DNA reads as TGCGCCAGCAGCGCAGACAGTGGTGGAAACACCATATATTTT. Translation gives CASSADSGGNTIYF.

This chain uses TRBV2 with TRBJ1-2; tentatively, D is TRBD1 (5 bases). CDR1 and CDR2 (germline): SNHLY, FYNNEI. The CDR3 contains 13 residues. With 6 bases removed from V and 8 bases from J, the gap between germline ends came to 16 bases. The CDR3 sequence: CASRVSREGGYTF. The CDR3 nucleotides read TGTGCCAGCAGGGTCTCCAGGGAGGGCGGCTACACCTTC.

V gene TRBV27 combines with J gene TRBJ2-7; D unresolved. This CDR3 has 13 amino acids. V was pared by 2 bases and J by 3 bases, with 8 bases between. The germline gives CDR1 MNHEY, CDR2 SMNVEV (reference sequence). CDR3 sequence: CASSLGLIYEQYF. The DNA of the CDR3 is TGTGCCAGCAGTTTAGGGCTAATCTACGAGCAGTACTTC.

This chain links TRBV6-5 with TRBJ1-2, with a possible D match to TRBD1 (5 bases). The germline V gene encodes CDR1 MNHEY and CDR2 SVGAGI. Trimming shortened V by 5 bases and J by 8 bases, and 18 bases separated the two germline ends. The CDR3 extends over 14 amino acids. In DNA form, the CDR3 reads TGTGCCAGCAGTCGGGCCGGGGGAGGGGCAGGCTACACCTTC. It specifies CASSRAGGGAGYTF.

The V call is TRBV11-2, the J call TRBJ2-5; no clear D gene. The CDR3 consists of 16 residues. V lost 6 bases to trimming and J lost 4 bases, with 21 bases between them. Germline CDR1 and CDR2: SGHAT and FQNNGV. CDR3 protein: CASRRSPTSSGETQYF. The CDR3 nucleotides are TGTGCCAGCAGGCGCTCCCCCACCTCAAGTGGAGAGACCCAGTACTTC.

This rearrangement joins TRBV25-1 to TRBJ2-1; D ambiguous. V shed 2 bases and J shed 5 bases, with 10 bases lying between them. From germline, CDR1 is MGHDK and CDR2 SYGVNS. The CDR3 sequence is 14 residues long. The CDR3 DNA reads TGTGCCAGCAGTGAACCGGGTAGAGACAATGAGCAGTTCTTC. It codes for CASSEPGRDNEQFF. The whole variable domain, remainder taken from reference TRBV25-1 and TRBJ2-1, is EADIYQTPRYLVIGTGKKITLECSQTMGHDKMYWYQQDPGMELHLIHYSYGVNSTEKGDLSSESTVSRIRTEHFPLTLESARPSHTSQYLCASSEPGRDNEQFFGPGTRLTVL.